This T cell receptor beta chain was sequenced for a study of blood T cell repertoires in COVID-19 (dated by TCRdb to 2020 to 2022). As for the study more broadly: Collaborator samples came from the United States, Italy and Spain and covered acute and convalescent phases of COVID-19. The prospective study material was composed of cDNA or gDNA derived from T cells, B-cell-depleted T cells, or PBMCs. Deeply sampled blood TCRbeta repertoires from subjects exposed to, actively infected with, or recovered from COVID-19 were included in the dataset. The repertoires were made available in a free public database intended to serve as a resource for research on the immune response to SARS-CoV-2. Samples were obtained from the ongoing ImmuneRACE study (first 160 participants) and from roughly 1,300 subjects provided by 6 global collaborators. Sample metadata almost always included a de-identified subject ID, COVID-19 status, age in years and sex. Where available, HLA class I and class II types were obtained from metadata supplied by the sample provider rather than from assay-based typing. Study-wide conclusions, independent of this receptor: How much clinical and demographic metadata was included differed by source and by participant, and the metadata was provided uncurated.

The CDR3 starts with the cysteine, ends with the phenylalanine, and has 14 residues. Kept here is only the CDR3 DNA, which spans 42 bases and is read in frame from base 1. Via the germline V gene, CDR1 is MDHEN and CDR2 SYDVKM. Clipping removes 5 bases from V and 4 bases from J, with 6 as the unmatched junction base count. TCRbeta CDR3 regions were amplified from genomic DNA by means of the immunoSEQ Assay, a bias-controlled multiplex PCR. On the authors' methods: Nucleated cell counts per sample were estimated from amplification of reference gene primers within the assay. To quantify the absolute abundance of each unique TCRbeta CDR3 rearrangement, sequence reads were collapsed and filtered. For each sample, productive Simpson clonality was calculated as the square root of Simpson's diversity index over productive rearrangements. TCRdb provides this immuneACCESS table in a form limited to in-frame rearrangements. Some clones are lacking; in checked studies, under half of them reflect an unresolved V gene, and why the rest are absent is not known. V, J and clone size reflect that table, while D and trimming were determined from the DNA. Across this sample there are about 500,000 clones, with nearly 90% seen only once. The top ten clonotypes cover 0.8% to 0.9% of the sample.

One collaborating source in Seattle enrolled patients during active infection and followed them longitudinally through the course of disease. The collaborating institutions used their own protocols to collect whole blood in K2EDTA tubes. For TCRbeta analysis, collaborators shipped samples as frozen whole blood, isolated PBMCs, or DNA extracted from either of those sample types. In its sample, this clone was seen once. Its antigen target is currently unknown. Qualities for individual bases were not recorded, and no much larger clone is one base off. The sequence derives from a young man with COVID-19, enrolled during active disease. What was sequenced was peripheral blood. The rearrangement joined TRBV28 to TRBJ2-7; the central 9 bases match TRBD1. The base sequence is TGTGCCAGCAGTGTGGGGACAGGGCCATACGAGCAGTACTTC. This codes for CASSVGTGPYEQYF.